This TCR beta chain was retrieved from a study of blood T cell repertoires in COVID-19. Study context: Donors in the United States, Italy and Spain gave samples during acute or convalescent COVID-19. The analysed material was cDNA or gDNA that came from T cells, B-cell-depleted T cells, or PBMCs.

Under the authors' procedure: How many nucleated cells were present was estimated from reference gene primer amplification. Data came from immunoSEQ multiplex PCR; TCRdb stores just in-frame clones and leaves some out. D and trimming come from the DNA, and the V and J calls and clone size come from that table. The repertoire holds 130,000 to 150,000 clones, with approximately 88% as singletons. The CDR3 runs to 16 residues. J gave up 0 bases and V 3 bases, and 4 bases lay outside the gene matches. The germline gives CDR1 LGHDT, CDR2 YNNKEL (reference sequence). This TCR was sampled from a woman between 45 and 60 years old with acute or convalescent COVID-19. Sequencing was performed on peripheral blood. The chain carries TRBV3-1 (or the pseudogene TRBV3-2) and TRBJ2-7; 11 nucleotides match TRBD2. The CDR3 DNA reads TGTGCCAGCAGCCAGGCTAGCGGGGGGAGCTCCTACGAGCAGTACTTC. Protein sequence: CASSQASGGSSYEQYF.